The present T cell receptor beta chain was sequenced within a study of T cells in women clearing cervical HPV infection. Study overall: Case blood drawn at lesion detection; control blood after infection cleared.

Regarding this clone: The read comes to an end 3 residues before the CDR3 does, leaving the germline J gene to fill in the end.

The V gene's germline CDR1 is SGHVS and CDR2 FNYEAQ. The CDR3 consists of 15 residues. V was cut by 1 base and J by 3 bases, with 10 bases left in between. Cervical HPV DNA detected by MY09/MY11 PCR, typed by dot-blot. The method was immunoSEQ multiplex PCR; TCRdb's version includes in-frame clones alone and lacks a portion of them. Its table records tens of thousands of clones. Source material: blood buffy coat. The J gene is TRBJ1-5, the V gene TRBV7-6; D perhaps matches TRBD1 (5 bases). The source of this sequence is a woman between 18 and 69 years old with a cervical HPV16 infection that either progressed to CIN3+ or cleared (not recorded which). The CDR3 protein is CASSLEAGFNQPQHF. The CDR3 DNA, read in part, is TGTGCCAGCAGCTTAGAGGCAGGGTTCAATCAGCCC. Looking up the rest from reference TRBV7-6 and TRBJ1-5 gives the full variable domain: GAGVSQSPRYKVTKRGQDVALRCDPISGHVSLYWYRQALGQGPEFLTYFNYEAQQDKSGLPNDRFSAERPEGSISTLTIQRTEQRDSAMYRCASSLEAGFNQPQHFGDGTRLSIL.